Included here is one T cell receptor (beta chain) sequence, with context. Division of CD4+ cells produced a CD45RA+ naive subset and a CD45RA-negative memory subset. The data are from a study of shared clonotypes between healthy human individuals. The overall study: A few men and two women, aged 18 to 49, were donors.

The CDR3 is 15 amino acids. CDR1 and CDR2 (germline): MNHEY, SMNVEV (reference sequence). Between the trimmed V and J ends, which lost 5 bases and 7 bases, there was a span of 18 bases. Sequencing was performed with immunoSEQ multiplex PCR; in TCRdb, only in-frame clones are kept and a portion is missing. The repertoire holds roughly 2.2 million clones, approximately 93% seen once, with 0.39% in the top ten. Sample: naive CD4+ T cells from PBMCs. Subset noted: CD45RA+ positively selected. The chain couples TRBV27 to TRBJ2-4, with D tentatively TRBD2 (6 bases). The sequence was collected from a man younger than 35 in good health. Some clones in this sample may be carry-over from other donors' samples. Here the CDR3 reads CASSLGGEGRNIQYF. The CDR3 DNA follows: TGTGCCAGCAGTCTGGGGGGAGAAGGGCGGAACATTCAGTACTTC.